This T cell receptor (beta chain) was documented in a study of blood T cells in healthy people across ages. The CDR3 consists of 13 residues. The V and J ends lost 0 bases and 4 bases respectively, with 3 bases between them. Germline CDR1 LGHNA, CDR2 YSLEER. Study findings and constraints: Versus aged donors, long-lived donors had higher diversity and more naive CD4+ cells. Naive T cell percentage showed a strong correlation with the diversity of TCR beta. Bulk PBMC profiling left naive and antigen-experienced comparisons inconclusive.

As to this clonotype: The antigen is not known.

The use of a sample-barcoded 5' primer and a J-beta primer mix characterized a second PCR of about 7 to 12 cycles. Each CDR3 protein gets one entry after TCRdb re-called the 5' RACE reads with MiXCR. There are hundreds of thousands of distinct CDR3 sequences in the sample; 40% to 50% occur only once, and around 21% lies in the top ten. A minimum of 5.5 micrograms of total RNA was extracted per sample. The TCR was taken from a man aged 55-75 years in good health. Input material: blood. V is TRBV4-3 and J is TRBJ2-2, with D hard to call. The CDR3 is CASSQELTGELFF. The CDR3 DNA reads TGCGCCAGCAGCCAAGAACTCACCGGGGAGCTGTTTTTT.